The subject of this entry is one T cell receptor (beta chain). This clonotype was counted many times. Its antigen is not yet known. No quality values exist for individual bases; no much larger clone is one base distant. TCR libraries were built from 400 to 450 ng RNA with the Immunoverse kit, using molecular barcoded adaptors covering alpha/delta and beta/gamma chains. TCR library preparation used the same RNA that was used for transcriptome sequencing. An Illumina HiSeq 4000 with 2 x 150 cycles was used to sequence the TCR libraries. In the original analysis: With MiXCR, TCR reads were aligned to human V, D, J and C references and assembled into CDR3 clonotypes, with quality filtering and error correction included. Clonotype counts and gene usage diversity were analyzed with the tcR package in R. For inspection of raw mapping reads, RNA-seq reads were mapped by STAR aligner version 2.5.3a onto GRCh37 of the human genome. To test how sequencing depth affected the clonotypes detected, IR-seq fastq files were randomly downsampled with Seqtk 1.3. The public reads were reprocessed in TCRdb via fastp at Q25 and MiXCR, keeping in-frame beta chains. Every entry covers one CDR3 protein and lists the most common genes and DNA from its rows. The V and J calls shown here were made by TCRdb, not taken from the authors' results. Here the sample has 45,000 to 55,000 distinct CDR3 sequences; roughly 12% occur a single time. Approximately 15% of the sample goes to the ten largest clones.

Bone marrow was sampled from every patient at the time of active disease. Bone marrow mononuclear cells were isolated by Ficoll-Hypaque density gradient centrifugation. CD138-negative cells were obtained by negative selection after labeling with CD138 magnetic microbeads on a MACS separator, removing myeloma plasma cells. The purity of the isolated cells was checked by flow cytometry with CD138 antibodies on an Attune NxT. TRIzol reagent was used to extract total RNA, which was then quantified with a NanoDrop spectrophotometer. Paired RNA-seq and IR-seq were performed on each patient's CD138-negative bone marrow sample. These data are taken from a study of read filtering for tumor transcriptome and immune sequencing (dated by TCRdb to the early 2020s). For the wider study: The cohort was composed of about 18 male and 14 female patients, with a mean age of approximately 62 years and an age range of roughly 45 to 90. By revised international staging, eight or nine patients were R-ISS I, 15 to 20 were R-ISS II and over five were R-ISS III. Whole-transcriptome libraries were prepared with the TruSeq RNA Access Library Prep Kit after DNase treatment. Per sample, about 3.5 to 11 million TCR-region mapped reads were obtained with IR-seq, compared with only 85 to 1273 with RNA-seq. Using the same bone marrow samples, the study ran both targeted immune repertoire sequencing and bulk whole-transcriptome sequencing and then compared the TCR repertoires from each method. A main aim was a read-filtering strategy for immune repertoire data, specifically whether clonotypes supported by a single read should be removed.

Beyond this particular receptor, the publication reports: Single-read clonotypes made up roughly 82% of clonotypes but 3% to 4% of total reads in IR-seq, and roughly three quarters of clonotypes and 44.6% of reads in RNA-seq. Removing single-read clonotypes increased the correlation between IR-seq and RNA-seq shared clonotype proportions. Rather than purified T cells, the sorted CD138-negative fraction was a mixed bone marrow immune population. Clonotypes were captured by IR-seq at much higher depth and more reliably than by RNA-seq, and smaller IR-seq throughput was sufficient for identification of most shared clonotypes.

The sequence was obtained from a donor over 35 with multiple myeloma. Sequenced: a population of CD138-negative cells sorted from bone marrow. According to the study, the label for this sample's cell subset or site signals: bone marrow mononuclear cells depleted of CD138+ plasma/myeloma cells by negative magnetic selection.

CDR3 sequence: CASRQEPYEQYF. The nucleotides read TGTGCCAGCAGACAGGAGCCTTACGAGCAGTACTTC. The chain uses TRBV28 and TRBJ2-7, and possibly TRBD1, on 5 matching bases. A distance of 10 bases separates the germline ends of V and J, which lose 6 bases and 4 bases respectively. Sequences MDHEN (CDR1) and SYDVKM (CDR2) are obtained from the germline V gene. CDR3 length: 12 amino acids, cysteine to phenylalanine. The CDR3 DNA has 36 bases and is translated from base 1.